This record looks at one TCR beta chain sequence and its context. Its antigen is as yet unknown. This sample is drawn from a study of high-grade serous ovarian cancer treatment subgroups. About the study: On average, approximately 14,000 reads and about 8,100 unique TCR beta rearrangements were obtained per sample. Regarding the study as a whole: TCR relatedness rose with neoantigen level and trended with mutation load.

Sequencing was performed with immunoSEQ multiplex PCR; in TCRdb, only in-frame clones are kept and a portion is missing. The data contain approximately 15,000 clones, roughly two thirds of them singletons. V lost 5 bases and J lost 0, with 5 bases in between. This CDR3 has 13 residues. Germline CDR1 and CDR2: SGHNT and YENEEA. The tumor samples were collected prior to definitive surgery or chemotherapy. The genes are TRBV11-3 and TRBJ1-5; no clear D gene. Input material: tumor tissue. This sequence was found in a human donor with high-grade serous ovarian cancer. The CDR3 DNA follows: TGTGCCAGCAGCCCAAATAGCAATCAGCCCCAGCATTTT. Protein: CASSPNSNQPQHF.